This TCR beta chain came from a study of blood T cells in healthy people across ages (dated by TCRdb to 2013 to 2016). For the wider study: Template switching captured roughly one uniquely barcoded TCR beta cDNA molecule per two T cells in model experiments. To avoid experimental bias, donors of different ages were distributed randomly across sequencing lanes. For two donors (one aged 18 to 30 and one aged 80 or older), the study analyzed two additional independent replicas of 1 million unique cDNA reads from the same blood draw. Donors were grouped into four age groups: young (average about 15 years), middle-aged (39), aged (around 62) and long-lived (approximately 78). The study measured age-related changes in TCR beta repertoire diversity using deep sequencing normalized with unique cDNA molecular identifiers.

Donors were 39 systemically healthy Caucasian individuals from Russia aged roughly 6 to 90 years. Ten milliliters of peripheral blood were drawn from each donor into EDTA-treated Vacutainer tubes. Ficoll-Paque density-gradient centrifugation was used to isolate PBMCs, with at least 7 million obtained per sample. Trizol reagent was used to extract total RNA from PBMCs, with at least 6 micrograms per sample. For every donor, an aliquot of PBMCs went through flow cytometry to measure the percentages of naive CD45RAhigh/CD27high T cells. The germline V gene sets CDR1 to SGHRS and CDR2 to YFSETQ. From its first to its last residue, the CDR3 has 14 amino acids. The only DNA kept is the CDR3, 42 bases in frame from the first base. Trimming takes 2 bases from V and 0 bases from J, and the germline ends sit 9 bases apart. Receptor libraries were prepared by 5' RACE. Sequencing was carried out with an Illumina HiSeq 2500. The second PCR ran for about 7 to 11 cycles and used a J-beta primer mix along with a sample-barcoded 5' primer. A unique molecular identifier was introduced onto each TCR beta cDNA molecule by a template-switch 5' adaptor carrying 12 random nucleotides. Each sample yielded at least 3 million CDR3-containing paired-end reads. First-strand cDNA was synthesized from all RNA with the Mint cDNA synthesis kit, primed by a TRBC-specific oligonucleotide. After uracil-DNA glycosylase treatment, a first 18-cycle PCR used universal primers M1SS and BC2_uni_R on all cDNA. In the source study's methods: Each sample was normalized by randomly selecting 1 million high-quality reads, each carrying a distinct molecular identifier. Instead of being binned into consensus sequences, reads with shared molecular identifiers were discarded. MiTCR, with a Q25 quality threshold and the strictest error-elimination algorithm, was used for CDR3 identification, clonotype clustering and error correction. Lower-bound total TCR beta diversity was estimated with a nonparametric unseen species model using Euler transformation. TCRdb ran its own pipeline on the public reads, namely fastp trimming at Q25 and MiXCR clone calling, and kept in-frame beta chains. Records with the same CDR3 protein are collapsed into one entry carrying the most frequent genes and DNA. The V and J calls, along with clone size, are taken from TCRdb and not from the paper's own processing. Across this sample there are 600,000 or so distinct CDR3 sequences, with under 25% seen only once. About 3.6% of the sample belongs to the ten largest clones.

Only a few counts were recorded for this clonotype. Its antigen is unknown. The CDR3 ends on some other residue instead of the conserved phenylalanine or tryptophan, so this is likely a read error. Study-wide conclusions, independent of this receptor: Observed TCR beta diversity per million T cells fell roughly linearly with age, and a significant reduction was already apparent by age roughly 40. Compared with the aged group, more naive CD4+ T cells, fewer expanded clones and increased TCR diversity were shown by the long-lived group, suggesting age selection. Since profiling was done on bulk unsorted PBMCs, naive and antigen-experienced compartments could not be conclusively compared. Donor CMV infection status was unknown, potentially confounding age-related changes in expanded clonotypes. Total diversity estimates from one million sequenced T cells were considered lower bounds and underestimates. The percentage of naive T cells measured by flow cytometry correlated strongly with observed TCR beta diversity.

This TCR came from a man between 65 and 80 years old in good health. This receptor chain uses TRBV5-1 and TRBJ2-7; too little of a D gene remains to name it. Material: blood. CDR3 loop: CASSFDPPSYEQYL. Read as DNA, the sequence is TGCGCCAGCAGCTTCGATCCTCCCTCCTACGAGCAGTACCTC.